This TCR beta chain was recorded in a study of blood T cell repertoires in COVID-19. Study summary: Material from acute and convalescent COVID-19 was sourced from the United States, Italy and Spain.

Sequencing used immunoSEQ multiplex PCR; TCRdb keeps in-frame clones, though not all of them. The sample contains some 300,000 clones, about nine tenths of which appear only once. The study assigned cohorts using participant-reported clinical history. This TCR came from a woman aged 25 to 39 who had recovered from COVID-19. The sequenced material came from PBMCs or T cells enriched from blood (not recorded which).

CDR3 loop: CAWSRNRGNTEAFF. CDR3 in DNA: TGTGCCTGGAGTCGTAACAGGGGGAACACTGAAGCTTTCTTT. This sequence joins TRBV30 and TRBJ1-1; 7 nucleotides align to TRBD1. The J segment lost 1 base and the V segment lost 2 bases, leaving 4 bases of the junction unmatched. Per germline, CDR1 GTSNPN and CDR2 SVGIG (reference sequence). The CDR3 runs to 14 residues.